This T cell receptor (beta chain) was identified in a study of beta chain features in type 1 diabetes. General study findings and limits: More deletions and fewer insertions at VDJ junctions were found in patients with type 1 diabetes. Moderately but significantly shorter TCRB CDR3s were found in Type 1 diabetes patients in all four CD4+ subsets.

What was sequenced were expressed TCRB transcripts, since all of the isolated RNA had been reverse transcribed. An average roughly 3.5 million reads came from naive, central memory and regulatory T cell samples. The repertoire was sequenced with immunoSEQ multiplex PCR; TCRdb's copy has only in-frame clones and lacks some. The repertoire holds a few hundred thousand clones, with approximately 30% as singletons. In the case of this clone: Its antigen is still unknown.

V lost 2 bases and J 4 bases, leaving 11 bases between the germline ends. CDR1 GTSNPN and CDR2 SVGIG come from the germline V gene (reference sequence). The length of the CDR3 is 13 residues. The source of this sequence is a man younger than 35 in good health. The chain couples TRBV30 to TRBJ1-1; D possibly corresponds to TRBD1 (5 bases). The sequenced sample was naive CD4+ T cells from blood. CDR3 sequence: CAWSRGWFTEAFF. The CDR3 DNA follows: TGTGCCTGGAGTCGGGGGTGGTTCACTGAAGCTTTCTTT.